Listed below are T cell receptor beta chains from one sample, sequenced in a study of blood T cell repertoires in COVID-19. The assay was immunoSEQ multiplex PCR, and TCRdb's table has in-frame clones only and misses some. Among fewer than 700,000 clones listed, 85% to 90% were seen once. Material: peripheral blood. The receptors come from a woman in her forties or fifties with COVID-19, enrolled during active disease. The CDR3 runs from the conserved cysteine through the conserved F or W. The D gene is left open where the match is weak. Not every row has a clone size; where given, it reads once, few, many or a size class.

j_call v_call d_call clone_size cdr3_length cdr3_aa cdr3_nt
TRBJ1-6 TRBV15 TRBD1 NA 14 CATSTRDSYSPLHF TGTGCCACCAGCACTAGGGACAGTTATTCACCCCTCCACTTT
TRBJ2-2 TRBV13 NA once 16 CASSLDGALRGGELFF TGTGCCAGCAGCTTAGATGGGGCCCTTCGCGGCGGGGAGCTGTTTTTT
TRBJ1-1 TRBV18 NA NA 14 CASSPAGGNTEAFF TGTGCCAGCTCACCGGCGGGTGGGAACACTGAAGCTTTCTTT
TRBJ1-1 TRBV5-1 TRBD1 NA 18 CASSLGGGQGRMNTEAFF TGCGCCAGCAGCTTGGGTGGGGGACAGGGGCGGATGAACACTGAAGCTTTCTTT
TRBJ1-6 TRBV18 NA NA 13 CASNREGNSPLHF TGTGCCAGCAACAGGGAAGGAAATTCACCCCTCCACTTT
TRBJ2-7 TRBV6-1 NA NA 14 CASSAAQVSYEQYF TGTGCCAGCAGTGCCGCACAGGTATCCTACGAGCAGTACTTC
TRBJ1-2 TRBV12-3/TRBV12-4 NA NA 10 CASSFYGYTF TGTGCCAGCAGCTTCTATGGCTACACCTTC
TRBJ1-1 TRBV5-1 NA NA 12 CASRTGGTEAFF TGCGCCAGCAGAACCGGAGGCACTGAAGCTTTCTTT
TRBJ1-5 TRBV2 NA few 13 CASSETGSQPQHF TGTGCCAGCAGTGAAACAGGGAGTCAGCCCCAGCATTTT
TRBJ2-2 TRBV4-2 NA NA 17 CASSQLERSYNTGELFF TGTGCCAGCAGCCAATTAGAGAGGAGTTACAACACCGGGGAGCTGTTTTTT
TRBJ2-1 TRBV30 NA few 13 CAWSVGQYNEQFF TGTGCCTGGAGTGTAGGACAGTACAATGAGCAGTTCTTC
TRBJ2-5 TRBV7-3 TRBD1 once 17 CASSVNSGQGDQETQYF TGTGCCAGCAGCGTTAATTCGGGACAGGGGGACCAAGAGACCCAGTACTTC
TRBJ1-5 TRBV6-2/TRBV6-3 NA NA 14 CASRPQGTNQPQHF TGTGCCAGCAGACCTCAGGGGACCAATCAGCCCCAGCATTTT
TRBJ2-3 TRBV15 TRBD2 NA 17 CATSRGGSGGVLDTQYF TGTGCCACCAGCAGAGGCGGTAGCGGGGGGGTTCTGGATACGCAGTATTTT
TRBJ1-1 TRBV7-7 NA few 13 CASSLGPYTEAFF TGTGCCAGCAGCTTAGGGCCTTACACTGAAGCTTTCTTT
TRBJ1-2 TRBV7-9 NA NA 14 CASSLPGSHYGYTF TGTGCCAGCAGCTTGCCGGGGTCCCACTATGGCTACACCTTC
TRBJ1-1 TRBV30 NA NA 11 CAWSVSLEAFF TGTGCCTGGAGTGTAAGCCTTGAAGCTTTCTTT
TRBJ1-1 TRBV11-3 TRBD1 NA 17 CASSLGETGYMDTEAFF TGTGCCAGCAGCTTAGGCGAGACAGGGTACATGGACACTGAAGCTTTCTTT